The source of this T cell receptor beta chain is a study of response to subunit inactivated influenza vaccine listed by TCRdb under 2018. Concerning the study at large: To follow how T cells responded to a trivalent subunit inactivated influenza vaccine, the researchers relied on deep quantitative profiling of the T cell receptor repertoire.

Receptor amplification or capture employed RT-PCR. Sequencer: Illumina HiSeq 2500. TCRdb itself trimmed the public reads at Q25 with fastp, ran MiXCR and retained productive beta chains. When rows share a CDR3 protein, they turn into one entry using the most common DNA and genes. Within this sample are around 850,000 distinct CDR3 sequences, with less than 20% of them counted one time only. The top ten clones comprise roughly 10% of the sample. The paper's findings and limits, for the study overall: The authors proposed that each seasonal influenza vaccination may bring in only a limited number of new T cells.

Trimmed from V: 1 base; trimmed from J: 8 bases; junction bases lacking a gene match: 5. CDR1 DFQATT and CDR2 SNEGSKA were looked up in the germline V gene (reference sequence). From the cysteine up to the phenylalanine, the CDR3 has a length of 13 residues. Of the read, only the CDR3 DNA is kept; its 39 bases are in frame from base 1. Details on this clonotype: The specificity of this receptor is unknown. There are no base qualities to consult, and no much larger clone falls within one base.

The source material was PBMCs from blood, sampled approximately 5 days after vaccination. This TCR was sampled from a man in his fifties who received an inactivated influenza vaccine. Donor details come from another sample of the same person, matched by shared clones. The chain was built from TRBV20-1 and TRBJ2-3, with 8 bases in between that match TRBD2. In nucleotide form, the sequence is TGCAGTGCTAGAGGAGCGGGAGCTGGTACGCAGTATTTT. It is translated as CSARGAGAGTQYF.